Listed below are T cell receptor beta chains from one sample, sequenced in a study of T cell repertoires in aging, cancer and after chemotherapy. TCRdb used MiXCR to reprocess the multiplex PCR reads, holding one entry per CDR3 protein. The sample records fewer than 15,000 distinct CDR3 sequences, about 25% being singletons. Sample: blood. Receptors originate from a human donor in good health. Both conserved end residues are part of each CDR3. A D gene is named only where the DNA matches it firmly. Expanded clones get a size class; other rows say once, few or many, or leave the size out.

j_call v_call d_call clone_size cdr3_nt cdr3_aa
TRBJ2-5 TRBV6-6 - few TGTGCCAGCAGCCTAAGAGCAGAGACCCAGTACTTC CASSLRAETQYF
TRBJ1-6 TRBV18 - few TGTGCCAGCTCAGTCCAGGGGAGCTCCTATAATTCACCCCTCCACTTT CASSVQGSSYNSPLHF
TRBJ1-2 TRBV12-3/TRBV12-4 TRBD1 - TGTGCCAGCAGTCTCGGACAGGGGGCCGGTGGCTACACCTTC CASSLGQGAGGYTF
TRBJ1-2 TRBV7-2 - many TGTGCCAGCAGCCGGGACAACTATGGCTACACCTTC CASSRDNYGYTF
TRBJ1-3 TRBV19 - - TGTGCCACCAAACTGGTCGGGACGGCGACCAGGAGCTCTGGAAACACCATATATTTT CATKLVGTATRSSGNTIYF
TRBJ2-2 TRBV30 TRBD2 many TGTGCCCGGGGACTAGCAGGCGGGGAGCTGTTTTTT CARGLAGGELFF
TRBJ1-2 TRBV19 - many TGTGCCAGTAAAAAGAGAGAAACTAACTATGGCTACACCTTC CASKKRETNYGYTF
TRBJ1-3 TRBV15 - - TGTGCCACCAGCAGAGGAGACCTTACGGGAAACACCATATATTTT CATSRGDLTGNTIYF
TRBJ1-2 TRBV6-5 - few TGTGCCAGCAGTCTCCGTCGGGACTCCGGAGCTAACTATGGCTACACCTTC CASSLRRDSGANYGYTF
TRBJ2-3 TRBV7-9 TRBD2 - TGTGCCAGCAGCTCGGGACTAGCGGTTATGTCCGACACAGATACGCAGTATTTT CASSSGLAVMSDTDTQYF
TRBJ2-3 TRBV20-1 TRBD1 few TGCAGTGGGACAGGGGAGATCACAGATACGCAGTATTTT CSGTGEITDTQYF
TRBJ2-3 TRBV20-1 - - TGCAGTGCTAGAGCCGGGGGCAACACAGATACGCAGTATTTT CSARAGGNTDTQYF
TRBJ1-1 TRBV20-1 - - TGCAGTGCTCAGTCCAGGATTCAGACTGAAGCTTTCTTT CSAQSRIQTEAFF
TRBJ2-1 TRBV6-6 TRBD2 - TGTGCCAGCAGTCCCTATCCGGGACTAGCGGGCAATGAGCAGTTCTTC CASSPYPGLAGNEQFF
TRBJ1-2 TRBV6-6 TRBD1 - TGTGCCAGCAGCTCCGGGACAGTTTTGGGCGACACCTTC CASSSGTVLGDTF
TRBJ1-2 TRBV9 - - TGTGCCAGCAGCACCCGGGACGTCTATGGCTACACCTTC CASSTRDVYGYTF
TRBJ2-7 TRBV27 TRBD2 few TGTGCCAGCAGTTTAAGACTAGCTGACGAGCAGTACTTC CASSLRLADEQYF
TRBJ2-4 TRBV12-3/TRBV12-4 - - TGTGCCAGCAGGTCTCAGGTAGCCAAAAACATTCAGTACTTC CASRSQVAKNIQYF
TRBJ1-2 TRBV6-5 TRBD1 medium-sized TGTGCCAGCAGTTACCGGACAGGGACGGGCTACACCTTC CASSYRTGTGYTF
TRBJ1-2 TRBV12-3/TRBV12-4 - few TGTGCCAGCAGCCTGGGAGCTAACTATGGCTACACCTTC CASSLGANYGYTF
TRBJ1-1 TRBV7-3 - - TGTGCCAGCAGCGAGACCATTGGGGCTGAAGCTTTCTTT CASSETIGAEAFF
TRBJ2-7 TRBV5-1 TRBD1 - TGCGCCAGCAGTCCCATACAGGGGTCTGGGAACGAGCAGTACTTC CASSPIQGSGNEQYF
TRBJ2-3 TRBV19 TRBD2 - TGTGCCAGTAGTATAGGCCGGACTAGCGGGGGCACAGATACGCAGTATTTT CASSIGRTSGGTDTQYF
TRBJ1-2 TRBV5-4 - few TGTGCCAGCAGCTTGCCCGCCTATGGCTACACCTTC CASSLPAYGYTF
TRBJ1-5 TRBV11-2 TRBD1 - TGTGCCAGCAGCCCAGGGGGCCCAAATCAGCCCCAGCATTTT CASSPGGPNQPQHF
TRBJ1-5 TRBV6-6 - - TGTGCCAGCAGTTTCCGGGAGGTGAGCAATCAGCCCCAGCATTTT CASSFREVSNQPQHF
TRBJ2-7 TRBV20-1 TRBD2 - TGCAGTGCTAGAGATCTCCCTAGCGGGGGTTCCAGGCAGTACTTC CSARDLPSGGSRQYF
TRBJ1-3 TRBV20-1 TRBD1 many TGCAGTGCTATCCCGGACAGGGAGCACACCATATATTTT CSAIPDREHTIYF
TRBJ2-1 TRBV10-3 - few TGTGCCATCAGTCCTGGACTCTATGAGCAGTTCTTC CAISPGLYEQFF